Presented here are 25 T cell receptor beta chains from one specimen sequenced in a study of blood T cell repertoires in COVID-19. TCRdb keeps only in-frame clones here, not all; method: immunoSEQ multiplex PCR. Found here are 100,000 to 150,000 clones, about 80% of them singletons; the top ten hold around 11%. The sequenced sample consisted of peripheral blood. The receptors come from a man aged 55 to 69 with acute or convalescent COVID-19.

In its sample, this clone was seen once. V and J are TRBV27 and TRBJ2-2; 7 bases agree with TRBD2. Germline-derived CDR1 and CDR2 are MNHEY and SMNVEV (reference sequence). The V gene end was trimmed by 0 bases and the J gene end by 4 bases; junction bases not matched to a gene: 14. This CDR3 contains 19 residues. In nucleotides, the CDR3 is TGTGCCAGCAGTTTATCGAGGCCGTGGGCAGCGGGACTCACCGGGGAGCTGTTTTTT. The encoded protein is CASSLSRPWAAGLTGELFF.

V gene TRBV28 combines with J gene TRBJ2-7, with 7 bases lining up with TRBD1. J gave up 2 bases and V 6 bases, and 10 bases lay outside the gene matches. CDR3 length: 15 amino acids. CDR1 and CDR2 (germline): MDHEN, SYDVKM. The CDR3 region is CASRLDRQGAYEQYF. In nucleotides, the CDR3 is TGTGCCAGCAGGCTCGATAGACAGGGCGCCTACGAGCAGTACTTC.

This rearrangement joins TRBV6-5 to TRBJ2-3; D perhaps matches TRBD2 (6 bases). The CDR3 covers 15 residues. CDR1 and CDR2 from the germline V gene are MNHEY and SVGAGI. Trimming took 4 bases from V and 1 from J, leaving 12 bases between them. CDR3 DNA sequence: TGTGCCAGCAGTTTTCGGGGACTCCGCACAGATACGCAGTATTTT. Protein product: CASSFRGLRTDTQYF.

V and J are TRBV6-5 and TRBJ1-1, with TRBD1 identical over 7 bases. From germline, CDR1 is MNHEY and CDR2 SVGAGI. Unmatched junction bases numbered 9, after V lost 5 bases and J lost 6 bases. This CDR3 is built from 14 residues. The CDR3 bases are TGTGCCAGCAGTCGACCTCAGGGGGACCCTGAAGCTTTCTTT. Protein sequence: CASSRPQGDPEAFF.

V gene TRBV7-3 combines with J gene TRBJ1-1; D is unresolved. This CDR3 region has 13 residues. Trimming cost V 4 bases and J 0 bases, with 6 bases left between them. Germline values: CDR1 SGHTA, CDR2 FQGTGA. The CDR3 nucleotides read TGTGCCAGCAGCTCCAGAATGAACACTGAAGCTTTCTTT. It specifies CASSSRMNTEAFF. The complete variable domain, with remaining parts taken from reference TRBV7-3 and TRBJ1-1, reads GAGVSQTPSNKVTEKGKYVELRCDPISGHTALYWYRQSLGQGPEFLIYFQGTGAADDSGLPNDRFFAVRPEGSVSTLKIQRTERGDSAVYLCASSSRMNTEAFFGQGTRLTVV.

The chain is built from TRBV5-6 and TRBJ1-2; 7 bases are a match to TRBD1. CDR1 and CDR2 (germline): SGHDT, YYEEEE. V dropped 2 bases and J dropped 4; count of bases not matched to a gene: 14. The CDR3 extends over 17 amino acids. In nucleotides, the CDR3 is TGTGCCAGCAGCTTATGGGACAGAGAATGGAGCGCCTATGGCTACACCTTC. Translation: CASSLWDREWSAYGYTF.

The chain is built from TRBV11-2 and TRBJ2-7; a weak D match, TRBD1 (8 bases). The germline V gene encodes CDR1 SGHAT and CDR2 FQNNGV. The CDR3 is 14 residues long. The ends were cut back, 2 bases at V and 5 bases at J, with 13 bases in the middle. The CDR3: CASSLTGGGNEQYF. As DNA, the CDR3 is TGTGCCAGCAGCTTAACAGGGGGGGGAAACGAGCAGTACTTC.

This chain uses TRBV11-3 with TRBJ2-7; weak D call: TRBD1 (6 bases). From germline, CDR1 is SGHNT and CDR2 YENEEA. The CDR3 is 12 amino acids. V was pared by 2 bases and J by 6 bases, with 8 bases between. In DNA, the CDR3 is TGTGCCAGCAGCTTAACAGGGACCGAGCAGTACTTC. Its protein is CASSLTGTEQYF.

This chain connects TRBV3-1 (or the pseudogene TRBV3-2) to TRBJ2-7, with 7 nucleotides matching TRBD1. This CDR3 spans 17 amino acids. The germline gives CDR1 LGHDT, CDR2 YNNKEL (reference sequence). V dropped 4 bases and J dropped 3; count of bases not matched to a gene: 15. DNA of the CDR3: TGTGCCAGCAGCCCCCGCACAGGGGTCGGTGTTTTCTACGAGCAGTACTTC. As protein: CASSPRTGVGVFYEQYF.

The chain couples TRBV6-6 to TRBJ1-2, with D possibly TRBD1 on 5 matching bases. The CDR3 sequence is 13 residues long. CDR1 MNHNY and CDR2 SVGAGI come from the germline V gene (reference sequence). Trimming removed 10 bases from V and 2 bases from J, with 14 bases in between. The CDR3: CATLPGENYGYTF. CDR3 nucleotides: TGTGCCACCCTCCCGGGGGAGAACTATGGCTACACCTTC.

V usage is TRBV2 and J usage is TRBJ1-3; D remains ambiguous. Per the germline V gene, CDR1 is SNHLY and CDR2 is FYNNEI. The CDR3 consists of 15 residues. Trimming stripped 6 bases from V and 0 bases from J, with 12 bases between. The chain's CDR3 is CASSPPGSSGNTIYF. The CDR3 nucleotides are TGTGCCAGCAGCCCACCCGGGAGCTCTGGAAACACCATATATTTT.

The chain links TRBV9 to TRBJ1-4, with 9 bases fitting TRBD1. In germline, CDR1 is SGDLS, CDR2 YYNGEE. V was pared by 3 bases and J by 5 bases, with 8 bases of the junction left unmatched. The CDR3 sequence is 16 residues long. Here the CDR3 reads CASSAFGGTGNEKLFF. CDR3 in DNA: TGTGCCAGCAGCGCATTCGGCGGGACAGGGAATGAAAAACTGTTTTTT. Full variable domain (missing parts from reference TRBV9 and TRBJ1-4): DSGVTQTPKHLITATGQRVTLRCSPRSGDLSVYWYQQSLDQGLQFLIQYYNGEERAKGNILERFSAQQFPDLHSELNLSSLELGDSALYFCASSAFGGTGNEKLFFGSGTQLSVL.

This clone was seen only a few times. For the CDR3, the DNA is TGCGCCAGCAGCCAAGGGGCAGGGGTTGGCGTCCCGTACAATGAGCAGTTCTTC. This gives the protein CASSQGAGVGVPYNEQFF. This chain joins TRBV4-1 and TRBJ2-1, with D maybe TRBD1 (6 bases). Germline assignment: CDR1 MGHRA and CDR2 YSYEKL. CDR3 length: 18 amino acids. The ends were cut back, 1 base at V and 4 bases at J, with 20 bases in the middle.

CDR3 nucleotides: TGTGCCAGCAGTTCGCTGGGACAGGTGGGCAATCAGCCCCAGCATTTT. This codes for CASSSLGQVGNQPQHF. This sequence joins TRBV28 and TRBJ1-5, with TRBD1 matching over 8 bases. CDR3 length equals 16 residues. Per the germline V gene, CDR1 is MDHEN and CDR2 is SYDVKM. V shed 4 bases and J 2 bases; nucleotides not matched to a gene: 7.

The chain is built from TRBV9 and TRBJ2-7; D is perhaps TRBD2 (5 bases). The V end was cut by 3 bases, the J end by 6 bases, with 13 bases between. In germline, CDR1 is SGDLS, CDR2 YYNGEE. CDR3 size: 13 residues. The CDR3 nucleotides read TGTGCCAGCAGCGAAATCGAACGGGGCGAGCAGTACTTC. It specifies CASSEIERGEQYF.

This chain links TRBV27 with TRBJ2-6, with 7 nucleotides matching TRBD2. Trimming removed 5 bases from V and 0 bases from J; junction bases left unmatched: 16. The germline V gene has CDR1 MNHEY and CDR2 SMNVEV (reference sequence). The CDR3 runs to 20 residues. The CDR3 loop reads CASSPLGGGSSISGANVLTF. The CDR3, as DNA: TGTGCCAGCAGTCCACTGGGGGGGGGAAGTTCCATCTCTGGGGCCAACGTCCTGACTTTC.

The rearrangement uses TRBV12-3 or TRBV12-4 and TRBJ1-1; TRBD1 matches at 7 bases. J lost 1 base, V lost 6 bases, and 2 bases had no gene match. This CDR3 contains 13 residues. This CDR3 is CASRHRGNTEAFF. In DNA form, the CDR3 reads TGTGCCAGCAGGCACAGGGGGAACACTGAAGCTTTCTTT.

The DNA of the CDR3 is TGTGCCAGTAGTCCGCAGGGACAGAGTAACTATGGCTACACCTTC. It specifies CASSPQGQSNYGYTF. The chain is built from TRBV19 and TRBJ1-2, with TRBD1 matching over 7 bases. Germline V gene lookup returns CDR1 LNHDA and CDR2 SQIVND (reference sequence). The CDR3 runs to 15 residues. The junction had 7 bases not matched to a gene; V was cut back by 5 bases and J by 1 base.

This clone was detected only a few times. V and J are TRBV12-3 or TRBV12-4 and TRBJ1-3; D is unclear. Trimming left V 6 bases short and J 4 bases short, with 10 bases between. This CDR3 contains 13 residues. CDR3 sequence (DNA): TGTGCCAGCAGGCTAGACGGGGGAAACACCATATATTTT. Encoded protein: CASRLDGGNTIYF.

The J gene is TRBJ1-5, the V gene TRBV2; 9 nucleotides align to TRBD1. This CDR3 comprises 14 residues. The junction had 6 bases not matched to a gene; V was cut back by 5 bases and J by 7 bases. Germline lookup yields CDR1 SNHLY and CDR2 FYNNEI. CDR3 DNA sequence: TGTGCCAGCAGTCCACAGGGGGCTCGGCAGCCCCAGCATTTT. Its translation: CASSPQGARQPQHF.

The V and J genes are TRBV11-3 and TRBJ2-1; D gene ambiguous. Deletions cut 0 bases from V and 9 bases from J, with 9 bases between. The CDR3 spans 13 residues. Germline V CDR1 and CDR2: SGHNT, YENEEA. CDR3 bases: TGTGCCAGCAGCTTAGAATTAGCCAGTGAGCAGTTCTTC. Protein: CASSLELASEQFF.

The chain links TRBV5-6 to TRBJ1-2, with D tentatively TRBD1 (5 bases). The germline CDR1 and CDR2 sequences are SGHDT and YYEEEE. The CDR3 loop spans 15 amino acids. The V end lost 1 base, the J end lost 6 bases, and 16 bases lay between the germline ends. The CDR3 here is CASSLRGNNIDGYTF. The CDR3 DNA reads TGTGCCAGCAGCTTGCGGGGGAATAATATTGATGGCTACACCTTC.

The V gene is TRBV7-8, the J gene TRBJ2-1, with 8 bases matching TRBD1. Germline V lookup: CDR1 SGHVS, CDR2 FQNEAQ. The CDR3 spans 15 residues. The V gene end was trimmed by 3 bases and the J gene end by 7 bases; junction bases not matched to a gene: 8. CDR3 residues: CASSLLRTGRNEQFF. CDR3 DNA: TGTGCCAGCAGCTTGTTAAGGACAGGGCGAAATGAGCAGTTCTTC.

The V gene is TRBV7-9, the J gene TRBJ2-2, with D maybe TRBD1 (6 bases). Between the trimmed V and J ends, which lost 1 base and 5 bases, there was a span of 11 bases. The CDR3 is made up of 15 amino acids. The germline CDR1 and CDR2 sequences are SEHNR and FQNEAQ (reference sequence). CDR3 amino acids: CASSLEGVRTGELFF. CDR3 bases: TGTGCCAGCAGCTTAGAGGGGGTTCGGACCGGGGAGCTGTTTTTT.

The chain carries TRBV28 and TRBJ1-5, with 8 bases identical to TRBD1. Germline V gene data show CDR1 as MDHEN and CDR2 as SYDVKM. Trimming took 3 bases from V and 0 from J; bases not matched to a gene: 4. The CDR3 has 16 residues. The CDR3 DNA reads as TGTGCCAGCAGTTTTTGGACAGGGAATAGCAATCAGCCCCAGCATTTT. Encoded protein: CASSFWTGNSNQPQHF. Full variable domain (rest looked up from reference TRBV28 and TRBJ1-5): DVKVTQSSRYLVKRTGEKVFLECVQDMDHENMFWYRQDPGLGLRLIYFSYDVKMKEKGDIPEGYSVSREKKERFSLILESASTNQTSMYLCASSFWTGNSNQPQHFGDGTRLSIL.